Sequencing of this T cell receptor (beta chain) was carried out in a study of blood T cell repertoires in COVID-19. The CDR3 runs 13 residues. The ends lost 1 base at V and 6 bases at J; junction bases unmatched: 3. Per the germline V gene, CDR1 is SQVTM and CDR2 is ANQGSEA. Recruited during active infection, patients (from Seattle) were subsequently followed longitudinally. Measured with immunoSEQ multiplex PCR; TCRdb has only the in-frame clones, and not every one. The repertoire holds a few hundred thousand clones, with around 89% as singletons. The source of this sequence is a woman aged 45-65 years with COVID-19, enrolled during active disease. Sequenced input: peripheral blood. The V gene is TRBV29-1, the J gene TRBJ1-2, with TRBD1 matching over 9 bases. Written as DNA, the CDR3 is TGCAGCGTTGAAGTCACAGGGGGCCATGGCTACACCTTC. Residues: CSVEVTGGHGYTF.